The present entry profiles one T cell receptor (beta chain) with its context. Its matching antigen is unknown. A much larger clone differs from this one at a single base, so this may be a read error. The data derive from a study of T cell repertoires in cytomegalovirus infection. Study-level information: Researchers turned to recently identified HLA-C-restricted CMV epitopes as well as well-studied HLA-B-restricted ones. Indications of both CMV infection and matching HLA type were provided by public TCR beta signatures.

CDR3 length: 14 residues. Germline V gene sequence: CDR1 SGHTA, CDR2 FQGNSA. The germline V and J ends were trimmed by 8 bases and 12 bases, with 20 bases remaining between them. Study results and limitations: The ex vivo response was dominated by HLA-C-restricted CMV-specific TCR beta clonotypes. Totalled public TCR beta family frequency picked out people who carried CMV plus the relevant HLA.

TCRdb itself ran the reads through MiXCR, one entry per CDR3 protein. This repertoire shows 680,000 or so distinct CDR3 sequences, around 35% found once; its top ten account for 18%. The input for sequencing was cultured PBMCs, taken from culture after CMV antigen stimulation. J is TRBJ1-6 and V is TRBV7-2; no firm D call. The TCR comes from a human donor in good health (CMV status not recorded). Some clones in this sample may be carry-over from other donors' samples. CDR3 DNA sequence: TGTGCCAGCGGCCCCGGGCAGAACGAGGGACCCCTCCACTTT. Its translation: CASGPGQNEGPLHF. The full variable domain, completed using reference TRBV7-2 and TRBJ1-6, is GAGVSQSPSNKVTEKGKDVELRCDPISGHTALYWYRQSLGQGLEFLIYFQGNSAPDKSGLPSDRFSAERTGGSVSTLTIQRTQQEDSAVYLCASGPGQNEGPLHFGNGTRLTVT.